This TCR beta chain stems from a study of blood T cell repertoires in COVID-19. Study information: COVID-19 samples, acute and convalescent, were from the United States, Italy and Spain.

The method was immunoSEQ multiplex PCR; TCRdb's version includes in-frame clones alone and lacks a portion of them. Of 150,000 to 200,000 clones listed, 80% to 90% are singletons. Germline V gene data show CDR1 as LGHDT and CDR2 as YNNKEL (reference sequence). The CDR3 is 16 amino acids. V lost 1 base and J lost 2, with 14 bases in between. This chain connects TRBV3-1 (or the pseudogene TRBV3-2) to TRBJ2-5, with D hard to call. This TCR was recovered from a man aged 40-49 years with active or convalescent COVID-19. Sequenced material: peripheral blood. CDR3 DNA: TGTGCCAGCAGCCAAGCCAGGCCGACCGCTCAAGAGACCCAGTACTTC. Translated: CASSQARPTAQETQYF.